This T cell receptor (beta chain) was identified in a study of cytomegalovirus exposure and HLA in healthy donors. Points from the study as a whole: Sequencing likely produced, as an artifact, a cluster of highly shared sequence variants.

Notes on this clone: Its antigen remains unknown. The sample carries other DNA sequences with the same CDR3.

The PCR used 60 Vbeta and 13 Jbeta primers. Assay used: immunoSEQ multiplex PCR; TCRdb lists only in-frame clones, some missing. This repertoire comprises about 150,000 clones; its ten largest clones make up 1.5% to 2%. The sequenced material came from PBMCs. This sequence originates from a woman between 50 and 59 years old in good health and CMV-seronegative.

The CDR3 here is CASSPSQGRGGTEAFF. DNA of the CDR3: TGTGCCAGCTCACCATCACAGGGTAGAGGGGGCACTGAAGCTTTCTTT. The V call is TRBV18, the J call TRBJ1-1, with D tentatively TRBD1 (6 bases). From germline, CDR1 is KGHSH and CDR2 LQKENI. Trimming took off 2 bases at V and 4 bases at J, with 17 bases between the two ends. The CDR3 is 16 amino acids.